A single TCR beta chain is shown here with its context. Its antigen is not known. This sample is drawn from a study of T-cell reconstitution after alpha-beta-depleted transplantation in children. Study-level results: Newly generated T cells supplied most T-cell counts and diversity one year post-transplant.

CDR1 DFQATT and CDR2 SNEGSKA come from the germline V gene (reference sequence). V dropped 5 bases and J dropped 5 bases, with 10 bases sitting between them. CDR3 length equals 12 residues. A TCRbeta library incorporating unique molecular identifiers was prepared. TCRdb processed the PCR reads anew with MiXCR; each CDR3 protein has one entry. This table holds 130,000 to 150,000 distinct CDR3 sequences, roughly 9% found once. Specimen: PBMCs, mostly from graft donor cells, collected 180 days after TCRalphabeta/CD19-depleted stem cell transplant. V and J are TRBV20-1 and TRBJ1-5, with a weak D call TRBD1 (5 bases). This receptor was obtained from a female patient between 2 and 15 years old who had a stem cell transplant for congenital amegakaryocytic thrombocytopenia, so the T cells may come from the graft donor. The CDR3 DNA follows: TGCAGTGCTGGACGGGGGGATCAGCCCCAGCATTTT. Its translation: CSAGRGDQPQHF.